The 10 T cell receptor beta chains below all came from one sample that was sequenced in a study of cytomegalovirus exposure and HLA in healthy donors. The PCR used 60 Vbeta and 13 Jbeta primers. The repertoire was sequenced with immunoSEQ multiplex PCR; TCRdb's copy has only in-frame clones and lacks some. The sample consists of some 190,000 clones, 82% of them appearing once. The sequenced sample consisted of PBMCs. The receptors shown here come from a middle-aged man in good health and CMV-seronegative.

Only a few counts were recorded for this clone. The chain carries TRBV7-9 and TRBJ2-3; TRBD2 aligns across 14 bases. Germline V gene sequence: CDR1 SEHNR, CDR2 FQNEAQ (reference sequence). The CDR3 runs to 17 residues. V gave up 5 bases and J gave up 4 bases; unmatched junction bases: 8. The CDR3 bases are TGTGCCAGCAGCCCGGGACTAGCGGGAGCTCGAGCAGATACGCAGTATTTT. It yields the protein CASSPGLAGARADTQYF. The variable domain in full, with the rest retrieved from reference TRBV7-9 and TRBJ2-3, is DTGVSQNPRHKITKRGQNVTFRCDPISEHNRLYWYRQTLGQGPEFLTYFQNEAQLEKSRLLSDRFSAERPKGSFSTLEIQRTEQGDSAMYLCASSPGLAGARADTQYFGPGTRLTVL.

The table lists this clone with a count of one. The chain employs TRBV2 and TRBJ2-7; tentatively, D is TRBD2 (5 bases). V lost 7 bases and J 3 bases, leaving 22 bases between the germline ends. This CDR3 is built from 16 residues. Germline V lookup: CDR1 SNHLY, CDR2 FYNNEI. Here the CDR3 DNA reads TGTGCCAGCACCAGAAGCGGCAGTCGCCACTACTACGAGCAGTACTTC. This sequence encodes CASTRSGSRHYYEQYF.

This chain joins TRBV28 and TRBJ1-2, with D perhaps TRBD1 (6 bases). CDR1 is MDHEN and CDR2 is SYDVKM in the germline V gene. The CDR3 runs 14 residues. The V and J ends lost 6 bases and 0 bases respectively, with 11 bases between them. CDR3 sequence (DNA): TGTGCCAGCAGCCCCGGGGGGCCTAACTATGGCTACACCTTC. Its translation is CASSPGGPNYGYTF.

V and J are TRBV30 and TRBJ2-7, with D perhaps TRBD1 (5 bases). Germline V gene data show CDR1 as GTSNPN and CDR2 as SVGIG (reference sequence). This CDR3 has 15 residues. Trimming left V 3 bases short and J 3 bases short, with 18 bases between. The DNA of the CDR3 is TGTGCCTGGAGCGACCCTAGGGGTAGCCACTACGAGCAGTACTTC. This encodes CAWSDPRGSHYEQYF.

The rearrangement uses TRBV2 and TRBJ1-2, with D tentatively TRBD1 (5 bases). There are 15 residues in the CDR3. Trimming stripped 5 bases from V and 2 bases from J, with 15 bases between. In germline, CDR1 is SNHLY, CDR2 FYNNEI. In DNA form, the CDR3 reads TGTGCCAGCAGTCCCGACAGATACTACAACTATGGCTACACCTTC. Translated, it gives CASSPDRYYNYGYTF.

Points on this clone: The sample carries other DNA sequences with the same CDR3. The rearrangement links TRBV5-5 to TRBJ2-7, with 7 nucleotides matching TRBD2. The CDR3 is 15 residues long. Germline trimming cut 1 base from V and 2 bases from J; bases unmatched to any gene: 6. The V gene's germline CDR1 is SGHKS and CDR2 YYEKEE (reference sequence). CDR3 loop: CASSLTGGKTYEQYF. The CDR3, as DNA: TGTGCCAGCAGCTTGACGGGGGGAAAAACCTACGAGCAGTACTTC. The entire variable domain, with the rest obtained from reference TRBV5-5 and TRBJ2-7, is as follows: DAGVTQSPTHLIKTRGQQVTLRCSPISGHKSVSWYQQVLGQGPQFIFQYYEKEERGRGNFPDRFSARQFPNYSSELNVNALLLGDSALYLCASSLTGGKTYEQYFGPGTRLTVT.

The rearrangement links TRBV7-2 to TRBJ2-7; 12 bases fit TRBD2. Germline V lookup: CDR1 SGHTA, CDR2 FQGNSA. This CDR3 has 17 residues. Trimming removed 5 bases from V and 2 bases from J; junction bases left unmatched: 10. Here the CDR3 DNA reads TGTGCCAGCAGCCGGGGGGCTAGCGGGGGGGAGGCCTACGAGCAGTACTTC. As protein: CASSRGASGGEAYEQYF. Filled out from reference TRBV7-2 and TRBJ2-7, the complete variable domain reads GAGVSQSPSNKVTEKGKDVELRCDPISGHTALYWYRQSLGQGLEFLIYFQGNSAPDKSGLPSDRFSAERTGGSVSTLTIQRTQQEDSAVYLCASSRGASGGEAYEQYFGPGTRLTVT.

This chain uses TRBV10-3 with TRBJ1-2; 10 bases map to TRBD1. The CDR3 spans 14 residues. Germline V gene sequence: CDR1 ENHRY, CDR2 SYGVKD. V trimming: 10 bases; J trimming: 3 bases; junction bases outside the gene matches: 8. CDR3 sequence: CATRPDRGHYGYTF. DNA for the CDR3: TGTGCCACCAGACCAGACAGGGGGCACTATGGCTACACCTTC.

The chain joins TRBV19 to TRBJ2-7, with TRBD1 matching over 10 bases. Per germline, CDR1 LNHDA and CDR2 SQIVND (reference sequence). Trimming cost V 5 bases and J 5 bases; bases outside gene matches: 3. The CDR3 is 13 residues long. This CDR3 is CASSDRGHNEQYF. The CDR3 bases are TGTGCCAGTAGTGACAGGGGGCACAACGAGCAGTACTTC. The whole variable domain, remainder taken from reference TRBV19 and TRBJ2-7, is DGGITQSPKYLFRKEGQNVTLSCEQNLNHDAMYWYRQDPGQGLRLIYYSQIVNDFQKGDIAEGYSVSREKKESFPLTVTSAQKNPTAFYLCASSDRGHNEQYFGPGTRLTVT.

J is TRBJ1-1 and V is TRBV7-3, with 10 bases fitting TRBD1. CDR3 length: 14 residues. CDR1 SGHTA and CDR2 FQGTGA come from the germline V gene. Losses at the gene ends were 5 bases for V and 7 bases for J; bases not matched to a gene: 7. CDR3 sequence: CASSGTGANHEAFF. The CDR3 bases are TGTGCCAGCAGCGGGACAGGGGCTAACCATGAAGCTTTCTTT.